Listed below are T cell receptor beta chains from one sample, sequenced in a study of CD8+ T cells in alopecia areata. The method was immunoSEQ multiplex PCR; TCRdb's version includes in-frame clones alone and lacks a portion of them. The table has some 170,000 clones, 58% seen once. Sequenced here: CD4+ T cells sorted from blood, sampled at approximately week 56, from a patient treated with tofacitinib. The receptors originated from a human donor with alopecia areata. The CDR3 runs from the conserved cysteine through the conserved F or W. D genes are given only for firm matches. Rows give clone size only sometimes, using once, few, many, or a class for an expanded clone.

clone size: NA; V gene: TRBV7-9; D gene: NA; J gene: TRBJ2-1; CDR3 protein: CASTSADEQFF; CDR3 DNA: TGTGCCAGCACCTCAGCGGATGAGCAGTTCTTC
clone size: NA; V gene: TRBV30; D gene: NA; J gene: TRBJ1-2; CDR3 protein: CAWSVTGAYGYTF; CDR3 DNA: TGTGCCTGGAGTGTAACTGGGGCCTATGGCTACACCTTC
clone size: NA; V gene: TRBV11-2; D gene: TRBD2; J gene: TRBJ2-4; CDR3 protein: CASSPLAGGAKNIQYF; CDR3 DNA: TGTGCCAGCAGCCCGCTAGCGGGGGGAGCCAAAAACATTCAGTACTTC
clone size: once; V gene: TRBV7-2; D gene: TRBD2; J gene: TRBJ2-7; CDR3 protein: CASSIAVGAGPYEQYF; CDR3 DNA: TGTGCCAGCAGCATAGCGGTGGGAGCGGGACCCTACGAGCAGTACTTC
clone size: NA; V gene: TRBV10-3; D gene: NA; J gene: TRBJ2-5; CDR3 protein: CAIMTGARQGTQYF; CDR3 DNA: TGTGCCATCATGACGGGGGCACGGCAAGGGACCCAGTACTTC
clone size: NA; V gene: TRBV5-6; D gene: NA; J gene: TRBJ2-2; CDR3 protein: CASSATGTYTGELFF; CDR3 DNA: TGTGCCAGCAGCGCGACAGGGACTTACACCGGGGAGCTGTTTTTT
clone size: NA; V gene: TRBV6-6; D gene: NA; J gene: TRBJ2-5; CDR3 protein: CASSSPPGEQYF; CDR3 DNA: TGTGCCAGCAGTTCCCCCCCCGGGGAGCAGTACTTC
clone size: NA; V gene: TRBV2; D gene: TRBD1; J gene: TRBJ1-2; CDR3 protein: CASSQGQGVYGYTF; CDR3 DNA: TGTGCCAGCAGCCAAGGACAGGGGGTGTATGGCTACACCTTC
clone size: NA; V gene: TRBV6-5; D gene: NA; J gene: TRBJ2-5; CDR3 protein: CASSYSRRRETQYF; CDR3 DNA: TGTGCCAGCAGTTACTCGCGGAGGAGAGAGACCCAGTACTTC
clone size: NA; V gene: TRBV14; D gene: NA; J gene: TRBJ1-2; CDR3 protein: CASSPRSGDNYGYTF; CDR3 DNA: TGTGCCAGCAGCCCAAGGTCAGGGGACAACTATGGCTACACCTTC
clone size: NA; V gene: TRBV5-5; D gene: TRBD1; J gene: TRBJ2-1; CDR3 protein: CASSQGQGSYNEQFF; CDR3 DNA: TGTGCCAGCAGCCAAGGACAGGGCTCCTACAATGAGCAGTTCTTC